These 21 T cell receptor beta chains came from one sample sequenced in a study of breast tumors, draining lymph nodes, adjacent tissues listed by TCRdb under 2016. The method behind the library was multiplex PCR. Instrument on record: Illumina HiSeq 2000. In-frame beta chains were kept once TCRdb had trimmed the public reads at Q25 with fastp and called clones with MiXCR. Each entry merges the rows of one CDR3 protein and shows their most common DNA and genes. The sample table shows approximately 210,000 distinct CDR3 sequences, and roughly 32% are seen once. In total, the top ten clones hold approximately 1.5% of the sample. The axillary draining lymph nodes of breast cancer patients were the source of the lymph node samples. Sequencing was done on a sample of axillary lymph node tissue. Receptor source: a female donor with breast cancer. Some clones in this sample may be carry-over from other donors' samples.

As to this clonotype: Likely a read error: the CDR3 ends without its conserved phenylalanine or tryptophan. V gene TRBV7-3 combines with J gene TRBJ2-7; D possibly corresponds to TRBD2 (5 bases). CDR1 is SGHTA, CDR2 FQGTGA, per germline. The CDR3 runs 13 residues. CDR3 bases: TGCGCTAGCAGCTTAGAAGGTGAGCGCGAGCAGTACTTG. Its translation is CASSLEGEREQYL.

This clonotype showed up many times. The chain links TRBV5-4 to TRBJ1-2, with D possibly TRBD1 on 6 matching bases. From germline, CDR1 is SGHNT and CDR2 YYREEE (reference sequence). CDR3 length equals 14 residues. The V and J ends lost 4 bases and 7 bases respectively, with 17 bases between them. The DNA of the CDR3 is TGTGCCAGCAGCCTGGACAGCAGAGGTCCTGGCTACACCTTC. Translating it yields CASSLDSRGPGYTF.

A note on this clonotype: This may arise from a read error, as a much more abundant clone is one base away. The J gene is TRBJ2-3, the V gene TRBV6-5; the D is unclear. V was trimmed by 7 bases and J by 5 bases, leaving 7 bases between them. The CDR3 spans 11 residues. Germline V CDR1 and CDR2: MNHEY, SVGAGI. CDR3 bases: TGTGCCAGCAATCTTAGAGATACGCAGTATTTT. Protein product: CASNLRDTQYF.

The gene calls are TRBV5-1 and TRBJ1-1, with 8 bases identical to TRBD1. Trimming cost V 3 bases and J 0 bases; bases outside gene matches: 7. The CDR3 has 16 amino acids. Per germline, CDR1 SGHRS and CDR2 YFSETQ. The CDR3 DNA reads TGCGCCAGCAGCTCGGCTGCGACAGGGGTGAACACTGAAGCTTTCTTT. Its protein is CASSSAATGVNTEAFF.

This clonotype has more than one count but fewer than ten. This chain joins TRBV4-2 and TRBJ2-7; TRBD1 or TRBD2 may be the D gene (5 bases each). Germline V gene lookup returns CDR1 LGHNA and CDR2 YNFKEQ. Trimming pared 4 bases from V and 0 bases from J, leaving 16 bases between. CDR3 length: 16 amino acids. The CDR3 spells CASSRFWDATSYEQYF. In nucleotides, the CDR3 is TGTGCCAGCAGCCGCTTTTGGGACGCAACCTCCTACGAGCAGTACTTC.

This clonotype was found many times. The CDR3 DNA follows: TGCGCCAGCAGCCGGGGACAGGGAACCTACGAGCAGTACTTC. Translating gives CASSRGQGTYEQYF. This chain uses TRBV5-1 with TRBJ2-7; TRBD1 matches 9 bases. Unmatched junction bases numbered 4, after V lost 4 bases and J lost 2 bases. From germline, CDR1 is SGHRS and CDR2 YFSETQ. CDR3 length: 14 amino acids.

On this clonotype itself: This may come from a read error, since a much larger clone is one base off. V usage is TRBV11-2 and J usage is TRBJ2-7; TRBD1 matches at 8 bases. The V and J ends lost 5 bases and 6 bases, in that order; junction bases with no gene match: 6. CDR1 and CDR2 from the germline V gene are SGHAT and FQNNGV. The CDR3 consists of 13 residues. CDR3 in amino acids: CASSQGAPSEQYF. CDR3 bases: TGTGCCAGCAGCCAGGGGGCGCCCTCCGAGCAGTACTTC. Variable domain in full (rest from reference TRBV11-2 and TRBJ2-7): EAGVAQSPRYKIIEKRQSVAFWCNPISGHATLYWYQQILGQGPKLLIQFQNNGVVDDSQLPKDRFSAERLKGVDSTLKIQPAKLEDSAVYLCASSQGAPSEQYFGPGTRLTVT.

With respect to this clonotype: A much larger clone is a single base away; this may be a read error. The chain is built from TRBV11-2 and TRBJ2-7; 10 bases are shared with TRBD2. Germline CDR1 is SGHAT and CDR2 is FQNNGV. The CDR3 runs to 14 residues. V trimming: 8 bases; J trimming: 1 base; junction bases outside the gene matches: 5. The CDR3 is CASQTLAGSYEQYF. The CDR3, as DNA: TGTGCCAGCCAGACACTAGCGGGATCCTACGAGCAGTACTTC.

This clonotype was observed many times. This sequence joins TRBV5-1 and TRBJ2-2; 9 bases map to TRBD1. The J segment lost 5 bases and the V segment lost 0 bases, leaving 5 bases of the junction unmatched. From germline, CDR1 is SGHRS and CDR2 YFSETQ. CDR3 length equals 16 residues. Here the CDR3 DNA reads TGCGCCAGCAGCTTGGGGGACAGGGTACTGACCGGGGAGCTGTTTTTT. The encoded protein is CASSLGDRVLTGELFF. The full variable domain, completed using reference TRBV5-1 and TRBJ2-2, is KAGVTQTPRYLIKTRGQQVTLSCSPISGHRSVSWYQQTPGQGLQFLFEYFSETQRNKGNFPGRFSGRQFSNSRSEMNVSTLELGDSALYLCASSLGDRVLTGELFFGEGSRLTVL.

The sample holds many counts of this clonotype. The CDR3 sequence is CASSQGVTNFYEQYF. CDR3 in DNA: TGCGCCAGCAGCCAAGGGGTAACTAATTTCTACGAGCAGTACTTC. This sequence joins TRBV4-1 and TRBJ2-7; D call uncertain. CDR3 length: 15 residues. The germline V gene encodes CDR1 MGHRA and CDR2 YSYEKL. V lost 1 base and J 3 bases, leaving 13 bases between the germline ends.

This clonotype has only a few counts. The chain couples TRBV5-6 to TRBJ1-2, with no clear D. The V gene lost 6 bases and the J gene lost 7 bases, with 16 bases spanning the gap. Germline-derived CDR1 and CDR2 are SGHDT and YYEEEE. The CDR3 totals 13 residues. The CDR3 loop reads CASTAPGRSGYTF. The DNA for the CDR3 is TGTGCCAGCACAGCCCCGGGAAGGTCTGGCTACACCTTC.

The chain is built from TRBV7-3 and TRBJ2-3; 9 bases fit TRBD2. Germline V CDR1 and CDR2: SGHTA, FQGTGA. Germline trimming cut 2 bases from V and 5 bases from J; bases unmatched to any gene: 14. This CDR3 spans 18 amino acids. DNA for the CDR3: TGTGCCAGCAGCTTATCGGGAGGCGGGGGGGGCTGGGGAGATACGCAGTATTTT. Its translation is CASSLSGGGGGWGDTQYF.

In its sample, this clonotype was seen many times. The CDR3 loop is CAWRQGHGNSPLHF. CDR3 nucleotide sequence: TGTGCCTGGAGACAGGGACATGGGAATTCACCCCTCCACTTT. The chain carries TRBV30 and TRBJ1-6, with D possibly being TRBD1 (6 bases). The CDR3 is 14 residues long. Germline CDR1 and CDR2: GTSNPN and SVGIG (reference sequence). Trimming took 3 bases from V and 7 from J, leaving 13 bases between them.

This clonotype was detected many times. The chain uses TRBV7-9 and TRBJ1-6; D remains unclear. This CDR3 spans 13 amino acids. The ends were cut back, 0 bases at V and 11 bases at J, with 8 bases in the middle. Germline CDR1 reads SEHNR; CDR2 reads FQNEAQ (reference sequence). The CDR3 spells CASSLAVGAPLHF. The DNA for the CDR3 is TGTGCCAGCAGCTTAGCGGTAGGAGCACCCCTCCACTTT.

In its sample, this clonotype was seen a few times. A much larger clonotype is one base distant, so this may be a read error. The J gene is TRBJ2-7, the V gene TRBV11-1; D is possibly TRBD2 (6 bases). The germline V gene encodes CDR1 SGHAT and CDR2 FQDESV (reference sequence). This CDR3 spans 13 amino acids. V was shortened by 1 base and J by 6 bases, with 10 bases between the two germline ends. The chain's CDR3 is CASSLVRRAEQYF. The CDR3 region has the DNA TGTGCCAGCAGCTTAGTACGGAGGGCCGAGCAGTACTTC.

This clonotype was seen ten or more times. CDR3 residues: CASSQESRWSVIQYF. As DNA, the CDR3 is TGTGCCAGCAGCCAAGAGAGTAGATGGTCGGTCATTCAGTACTTC. The chain links TRBV4-2 to TRBJ2-4; the D is unclear. Germline V lookup: CDR1 LGHNA, CDR2 YNFKEQ. The germline V and J ends were trimmed by 0 bases and 9 bases, with 15 bases remaining between them. The CDR3 sequence is 15 residues long.

V is TRBV7-2 and J is TRBJ1-4; D is undetermined. The germline V and J ends were trimmed by 4 bases and 0 bases, with 3 bases remaining between them. Germline V gene lookup returns CDR1 SGHTA and CDR2 FQGNSA. The CDR3 extends over 13 amino acids. The DNA of the CDR3 is TGTGCCAGCAGCTCAGCAACTAATGAAAAACTGTTTTTT. Protein sequence: CASSSATNEKLFF. Full variable domain (missing parts from reference TRBV7-2 and TRBJ1-4): GAGVSQSPSNKVTEKGKDVELRCDPISGHTALYWYRQSLGQGLEFLIYFQGNSAPDKSGLPSDRFSAERTGGSVSTLTIQRTQQEDSAVYLCASSSATNEKLFFGSGTQLSVL.

This chain connects TRBV29-1 to TRBJ2-3, with D perhaps given as TRBD1 or TRBD2 (5 bases each). The CDR3 runs 14 residues. V lost 6 bases to trimming and J lost 3 bases, with 16 bases between them. The V gene's germline CDR1 is SQVTM and CDR2 ANQGSEA. Here the CDR3 DNA reads TGCAGCGTAGTAAGCCAGGGAGTAACAGATACGCAGTATTTT. Protein product: CSVVSQGVTDTQYF.

Points on this clonotype: This clone may be a read error of a much larger clone one base away. No conserved phenylalanine or tryptophan is present at the end of the CDR3, so a read error is the likely explanation. The rearrangement links TRBV9 to TRBJ2-1; D may be TRBD1 (6 bases). The CDR3 loop spans 13 amino acids. CDR1 SGDLS and CDR2 YYNGEE come from the germline V gene. V shed 5 bases and J shed 7 bases, with 13 bases lying between them. The CDR3, as DNA: TGTGCCAGCAGTTACGGACAGATGAATGAGCAGTTCTCC. Protein sequence: CASSYGQMNEQFS.

This clonotype has a count of ten or more. This sequence joins TRBV20-1 and TRBJ1-6; a weak D match, TRBD1 (5 bases). Trimming left V 6 bases short and J 7 bases short, with 13 bases between. The germline gives CDR1 DFQATT, CDR2 SNEGSKA (reference sequence). The CDR3 totals 13 residues. CDR3: CSAEGRPNSPLHF. In nucleotides, the CDR3 is TGCAGTGCCGAGGGACGGCCGAATTCACCCCTCCACTTT.

About this clonotype itself: A read error may explain this, as a much larger clone is one base away. The J gene is TRBJ2-7, the V gene TRBV6-1, with D maybe TRBD2 (5 bases). This CDR3 is 14 amino acids long. Germline lookup yields CDR1 MNHNS and CDR2 SASEGT. The CDR3 sequence is CASREEGDSYEQYF. CDR3 bases: TGTGCCAGCAGAGAAGAGGGCGACTCCTACGAGCAGTACTTC.